This T cell receptor beta chain was retrieved from a study of shared clonotypes between healthy human individuals. Study information: Used for every donor were three CD4 naive, three CD4 memory, two CD8 naive and one CD8 memory plate.

This clone occurred once. Antigen unknown. TCRdb's table, derived via immunoSEQ multiplex PCR, lists solely in-frame clones and lacks some. The sample consists of about 1 million clones, about 75% of them appearing once. Study observations and caveats: Large depth notwithstanding, sorted-subset sequencing proved incomplete by rarefaction.

Donors had no recently reported acute infections or vaccinations and were HIV-negative. The study drew all its donors from Caucasian adults living in Nashville, Tennessee. V shed 5 bases and J shed 8 bases, with 12 bases lying between them. Germline loops: CDR1 MRHNA, CDR2 SNTAGT. The CDR3 is 13 amino acids. This receptor was taken from a man between 18 and 35 years old in good health. V usage is TRBV6-4 and J usage is TRBJ1-4, with D possibly matching TRBD1 (5 bases). Sequencing input: memory CD4+ T cells sorted from blood. Subset given: CD45RA-negative fraction. The CDR3, as DNA: TGTGCCAGCAGTCTGGTACGGGGGGAAAAACTGTTTTTT. The encoded protein is CASSLVRGEKLFF.